A single sample is the source of the 8 T cell receptor beta chains below, sequenced in a study of regulatory T cells in long-lasting Graves disease. For TCR beta, libraries came from iRepertoire HTBI primers and Arm-PCR of CDR3 regions. TCRdb re-called the multiplex PCR reads with MiXCR, one entry per CDR3 protein. The sample lists some 490,000 distinct CDR3 sequences; 12% were seen once. Time point noted: newly diagnosed GD, antithyroid drugs for less than 3 months. RNA extracted from PBMCs served as the sequencing template. In addition, the sample was reused for a study of T cells in Graves' hyperthyroidism and ophthalmopathy.

The sample consisted of peripheral blood mononuclear cells (PBMCs), taken at new diagnosis, from a patient treated with antithyroid drugs. The receptors were gathered from a woman aged 25 to 39 with Graves disease.

This clonotype was observed many times. In DNA, the CDR3 is TGTGCCATCAGTGATCACGGACAGGGGGCGAGAAACGGGGAGCTGTTTTTT. This gives the protein CAISDHGQGARNGELFF. The J gene is TRBJ2-2, the V gene TRBV10-3; 11 bases are shared with TRBD1. The CDR3 is 17 amino acids. The trim removed 3 bases at V and 7 bases at J, leaving 10 bases unmatched. CDR1 and CDR2 (germline): ENHRY, SYGVKD.

This clonotype was recorded many times. The V gene is TRBV7-2, the J gene TRBJ2-5, with TRBD1 matching 7 bases. CDR3 length equals 13 residues. The V gene's germline CDR1 is SGHTA and CDR2 FQGNSA. The trim removed 7 bases at V and 2 bases at J, leaving 4 bases unmatched. The CDR3: CASNRDRQETQYF. CDR3 nucleotide sequence: TGTGCCAGCAACCGGGACAGACAAGAGACCCAGTACTTC.

The chain employs TRBV12-3 or TRBV12-4 and TRBJ2-1; perhaps TRBD2 as D (7 bases). The length of the CDR3 is 14 residues. V lost 5 bases and J lost 2, with 10 bases in between. CDR3 sequence reads: CASSHGGPYNEQFF. In nucleotides, the CDR3 is TGTGCCAGCAGTCACGGGGGGCCCTACAATGAGCAGTTCTTC.

The table lists this clonotype with many counts. The chain uses TRBV29-1 and TRBJ2-1, with TRBD2 matching over 9 bases. V lost 4 bases, J lost 3 bases, and 7 bases stayed unmatched. Germline V gene data show CDR1 as SQVTM and CDR2 as ANQGSEA. This CDR3 region has 15 residues. The CDR3 loop reads CSVGDSGRFYNEQFF. CDR3 nucleotides: TGCAGCGTTGGGGATAGCGGGAGATTCTACAATGAGCAGTTCTTC.

This clonotype has a handful of counts. A much larger clone differs by one base, so this may be a read error. This chain joins TRBV18 and TRBJ2-3; 7 bases are a match to TRBD2. Per the germline V gene, CDR1 is KGHSH and CDR2 is LQKENI. The CDR3 is 14 residues long. The CDR3 nucleotides are TGTGCCAGCTCACCAGGCGGGAGCACAGATGCGCAGTATTTT. As protein: CASSPGGSTDAQYF.

Many counts were recorded for this clonotype. The rearrangement joins TRBV18 to TRBJ1-2; D is undetermined. CDR1 is KGHSH and CDR2 is LQKENI in the germline V gene. The CDR3 spans 13 residues. V lost 3 bases, J lost 3 bases, and 8 bases lay in between. DNA of the CDR3: TGTGCCAGCTCACCCCTCCAAGACTATGGCTACACCTTC. It encodes CASSPLQDYGYTF.

J is TRBJ2-1 and V is TRBV15, with 8 nucleotides matching TRBD2. The CDR3 length is 12 residues. J lost 14 bases, V lost 2 bases, and 5 bases had no gene match. Germline values: CDR1 LNHNV, CDR2 YYDKDF (reference sequence). CDR3 in amino acids: CATSRTDGREFF. DNA for the CDR3: TGTGCCACCAGCAGAACGGACGGGAGGGAGTTCTTC.

This clonotype occurred a few times. No conserved phenylalanine or tryptophan ends this CDR3, so it is likely a read error. The V and J genes are TRBV3-1 and TRBJ2-1; 13 bases are shared with TRBD2. The trim removed 1 base at V and 12 bases at J, leaving 9 bases unmatched. CDR1 and CDR2 (germline): LGHDT, YNNKEL (reference sequence). The CDR3 sequence is 16 residues long. CDR3 in amino acids: CASSQGTSGSQGLQFL. CDR3 nucleotide sequence: TGTGCCAGCAGCCAAGGGACTAGCGGGAGTCAAGGGCTGCAGTTCCTC.